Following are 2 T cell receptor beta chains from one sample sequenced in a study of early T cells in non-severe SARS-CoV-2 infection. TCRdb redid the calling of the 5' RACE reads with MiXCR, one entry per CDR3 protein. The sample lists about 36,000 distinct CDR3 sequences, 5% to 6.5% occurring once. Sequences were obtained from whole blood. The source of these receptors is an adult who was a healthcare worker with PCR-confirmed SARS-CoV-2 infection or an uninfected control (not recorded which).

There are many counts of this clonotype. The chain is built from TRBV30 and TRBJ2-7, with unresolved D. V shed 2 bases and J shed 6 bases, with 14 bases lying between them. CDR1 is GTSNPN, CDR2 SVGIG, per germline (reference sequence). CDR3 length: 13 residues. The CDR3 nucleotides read TGTGCCTGGAGTACCGGGCGCCCCTCCGAGCAGTACTTC. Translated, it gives CAWSTGRPSEQYF.

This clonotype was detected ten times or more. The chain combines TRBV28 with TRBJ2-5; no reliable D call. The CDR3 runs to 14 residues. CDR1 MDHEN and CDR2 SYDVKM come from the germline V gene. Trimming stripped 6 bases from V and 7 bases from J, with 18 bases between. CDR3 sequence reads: CASRPPAPAGTQYF. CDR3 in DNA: TGTGCCAGCAGGCCCCCTGCACCCGCCGGGACCCAGTACTTC.